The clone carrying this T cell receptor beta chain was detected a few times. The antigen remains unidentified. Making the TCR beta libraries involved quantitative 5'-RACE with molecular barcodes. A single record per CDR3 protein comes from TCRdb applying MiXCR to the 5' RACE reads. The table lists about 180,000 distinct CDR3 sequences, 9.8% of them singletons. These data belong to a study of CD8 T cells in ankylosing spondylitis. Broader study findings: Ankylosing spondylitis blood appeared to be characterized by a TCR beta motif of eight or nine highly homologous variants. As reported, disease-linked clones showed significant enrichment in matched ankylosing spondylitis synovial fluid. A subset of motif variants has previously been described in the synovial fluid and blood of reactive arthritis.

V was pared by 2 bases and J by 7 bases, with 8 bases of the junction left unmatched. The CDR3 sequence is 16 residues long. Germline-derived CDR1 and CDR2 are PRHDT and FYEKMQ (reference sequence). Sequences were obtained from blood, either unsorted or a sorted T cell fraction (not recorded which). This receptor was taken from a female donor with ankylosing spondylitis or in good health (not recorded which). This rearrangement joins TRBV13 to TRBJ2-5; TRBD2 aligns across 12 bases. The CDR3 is CASSLRTSGKLGTQYF. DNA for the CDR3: TGTGCCAGCAGCTTAAGGACTAGCGGGAAGTTAGGGACCCAGTACTTC.